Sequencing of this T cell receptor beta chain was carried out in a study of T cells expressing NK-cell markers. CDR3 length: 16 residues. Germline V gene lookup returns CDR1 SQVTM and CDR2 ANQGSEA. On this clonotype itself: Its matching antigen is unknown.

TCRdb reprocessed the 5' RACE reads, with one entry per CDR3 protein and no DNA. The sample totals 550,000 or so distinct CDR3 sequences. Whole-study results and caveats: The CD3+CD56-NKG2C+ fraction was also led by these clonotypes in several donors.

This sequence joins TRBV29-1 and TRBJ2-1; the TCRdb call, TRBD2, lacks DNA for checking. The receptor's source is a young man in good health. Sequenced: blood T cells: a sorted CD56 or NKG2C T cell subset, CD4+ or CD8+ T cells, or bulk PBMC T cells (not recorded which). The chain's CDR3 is CSVRTSGSPPYNEQFF.